This T cell receptor (beta chain) appears in the sequencing data of a study of blood T cell repertoires in COVID-19 (dated by TCRdb to 2020 to 2021). In the study overall: Collaborator samples came from the United States, Italy and Spain and covered acute and convalescent phases of COVID-19. The prospective study material was composed of cDNA or gDNA derived from T cells, B-cell-depleted T cells, or PBMCs. Subjects who had been exposed to COVID-19, were actively infected with it, or had recovered from it provided the deeply sampled blood TCRbeta repertoires that made up the dataset. The repertoires were released in a freely available public database meant as a resource for research on the immune response to SARS-CoV-2. The samples were drawn from the first 160 participants of the ongoing ImmuneRACE study and from 950 to 1,500 subjects provided by 6 global collaborators. Nearly every sample came with metadata listing a de-identified subject ID, COVID-19 status, age in years and sex. HLA class I and class II types, where available, came from metadata supplied by the sample provider rather than from assay-based typing.

Notes on this clone: Its specific antigen is unknown. Per-base qualities were not stored, and no clone one base away is much larger.

Overall study outcomes, separate from this receptor: The quantity of clinical and demographic metadata differed by source and by participant and was supplied without curation.

TCRbeta CDR3 regions were amplified from genomic DNA using the immunoSEQ Assay, a bias-controlled multiplex PCR. On the study's bioinformatics: The number of nucleated cells in each sample was estimated by amplification of reference gene primers within the assay. Sequence reads were collapsed and filtered to measure the absolute abundance of every unique TCRbeta CDR3 rearrangement. For each sample, productive Simpson clonality was calculated as the square root of Simpson's diversity index over productive rearrangements. Imported from immuneACCESS, the table was reduced by TCRdb to in-frame sequences with V and J called. These copies leave out some clones; in studies compared against another copy, an unresolved V gene accounts for under half, and the cause of the remainder is not known. From that table come the V and J calls and clone size; the DNA was used to work out D and trimming. The sample table holds over 300,000 clones, of which more than 75% were seen once. The top ten clonotypes cover more than 0.9% of the sample.

V is cut by 6 bases and J by 6 bases, and the space between the germline ends is 12 bases. There are 12 amino acids in the CDR3, from cysteine to phenylalanine inclusive. Only the CDR3 region is kept as DNA, spanning 36 bases read in frame from base 1. CDR1 and CDR2 were assigned from the germline V gene as KGHSH and LQKENI. Enrolling through a virtual design, the prospective study's participants ranged in age from roughly 18 to 89 years and lived across some 22 United States geographic areas. In the prospective study, cohorts were assigned on the basis of participant-reported clinical history obtained from a screening survey and a study questionnaire. Mobile phlebotomists in the prospective study collected whole blood, serum and a nasopharyngeal or oropharyngeal swab from every participant. Additional blood draws and questionnaires over an approximately two-month period could optionally be provided by prospective study participants. Before DNA extraction, prospective study blood samples were shipped either frozen or at room temperature.

Recombination connected TRBV18 to TRBJ2-7; the D gene is not confidently resolved. Sequencing used PBMCs or T cells enriched from blood (not recorded which). The TCR comes from a woman in her 30s with acute COVID-19. Read as DNA, the sequence is TGTGCCAGCTCCTCAGGCCCCGCCGAGCAGTACTTC. The encoded protein is CASSSGPAEQYF. The reference TRBV18 and TRBJ2-7 proteins fill in what lies around the CDR3, so the full variable domain reads NAGVMQNPRHLVRRRGQEARLRCSPMKGHSHVYWYRQLPEEGLKFMVYLQKENIIDESGMPKERFSAEFPKEGPSILRIQQVVRGDSAAYFCASSSGPAEQYFGPGTRLTVT.